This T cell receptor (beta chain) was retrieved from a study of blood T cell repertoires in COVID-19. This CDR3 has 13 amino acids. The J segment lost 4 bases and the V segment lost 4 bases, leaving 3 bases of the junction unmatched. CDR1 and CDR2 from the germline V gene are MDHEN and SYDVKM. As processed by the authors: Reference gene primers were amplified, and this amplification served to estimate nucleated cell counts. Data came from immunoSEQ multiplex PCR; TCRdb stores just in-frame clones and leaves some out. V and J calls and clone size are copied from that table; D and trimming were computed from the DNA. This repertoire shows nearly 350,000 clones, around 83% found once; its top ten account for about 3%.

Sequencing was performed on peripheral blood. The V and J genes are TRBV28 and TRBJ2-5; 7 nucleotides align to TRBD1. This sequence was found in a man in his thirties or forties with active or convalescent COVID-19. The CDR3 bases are TGTGCCAGCAGTTCGGGACAGCCAGAGACCCAGTACTTC. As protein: CASSSGQPETQYF. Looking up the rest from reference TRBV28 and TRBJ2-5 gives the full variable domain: DVKVTQSSRYLVKRTGEKVFLECVQDMDHENMFWYRQDPGLGLRLIYFSYDVKMKEKGDIPEGYSVSREKKERFSLILESASTNQTSMYLCASSSGQPETQYFGPGTRLLVL.